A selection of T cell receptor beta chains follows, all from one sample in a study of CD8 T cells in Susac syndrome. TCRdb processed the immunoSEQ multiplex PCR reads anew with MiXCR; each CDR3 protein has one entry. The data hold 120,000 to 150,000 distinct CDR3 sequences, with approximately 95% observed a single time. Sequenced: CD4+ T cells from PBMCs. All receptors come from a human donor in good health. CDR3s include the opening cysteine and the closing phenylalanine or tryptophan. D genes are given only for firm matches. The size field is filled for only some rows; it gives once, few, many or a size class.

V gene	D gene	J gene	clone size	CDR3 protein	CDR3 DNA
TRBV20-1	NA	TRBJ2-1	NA	CSAQRGGEFF	TGCAGTGCTCAGAGGGGGGGGGAGTTCTTC
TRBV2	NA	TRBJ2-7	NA	CASAPSPSYEQYF	TGTGCCAGCGCTCCCTCCCCCTCCTACGAGCAGTACTTC
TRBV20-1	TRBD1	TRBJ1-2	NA	CSARALPGQGNYGYTF	TGCAGTGCTAGGGCCCTTCCGGGACAGGGAAACTATGGCTACACCTTC
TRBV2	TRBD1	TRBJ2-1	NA	CASIGTGGIYNEQFF	TGTGCCAGCATTGGGACAGGAGGGATATACAATGAGCAGTTCTTC
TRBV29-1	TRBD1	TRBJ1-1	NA	CSVVLTGGVTEAFF	TGCAGCGTTGTCCTCACAGGGGGCGTCACTGAAGCTTTCTTT
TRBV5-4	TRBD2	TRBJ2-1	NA	CASSLTPRSGRVHNEQFF	TGTGCCAGCAGCTTGACCCCGCGGAGCGGGAGGGTCCACAATGAGCAGTTCTTC
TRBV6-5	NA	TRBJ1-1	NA	CASAPRGNTEAFF	TGTGCCAGCGCGCCGAGGGGTAACACTGAAGCTTTCTTT
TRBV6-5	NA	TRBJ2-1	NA	CASSYSRRASSYNEQFF	TGTGCCAGCAGTTACTCGAGGCGGGCGAGCTCCTACAATGAGCAGTTCTTC
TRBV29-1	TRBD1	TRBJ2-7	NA	CSGTGTGYEQYF	TGCAGCGGAACCGGGACAGGCTACGAGCAGTACTTC
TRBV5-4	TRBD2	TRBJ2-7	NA	CASSLLAGDAEQYF	TGTGCCAGCAGCTTGTTAGCGGGAGATGCCGAGCAGTACTTC
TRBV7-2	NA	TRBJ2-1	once	CASSPWSSYNEQFF	TGTGCCAGCAGCCCCTGGAGCTCCTACAATGAGCAGTTCTTC
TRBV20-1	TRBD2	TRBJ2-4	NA	CSASGLAGGGNIQYF	TGCAGTGCTAGTGGCCTAGCGGGAGGAGGAAACATTCAGTACTTC
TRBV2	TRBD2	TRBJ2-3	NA	CASRELAGGYPDTQYF	TGTGCCAGCAGGGAACTAGCGGGAGGTTACCCAGATACGCAGTATTTT
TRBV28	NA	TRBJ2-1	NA	CASSSPPRGVGEQFF	TGTGCCAGCAGTTCTCCCCCCAGGGGAGTAGGTGAGCAGTTCTTC
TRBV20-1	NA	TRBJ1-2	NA	CSAPYRKANYGYTF	TGCAGTGCACCTTACAGGAAAGCTAACTATGGCTACACCTTC
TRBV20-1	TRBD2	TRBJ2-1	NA	CSATGPSGSQDEQFF	TGCAGTGCTACCGGTCCTAGCGGGTCTCAGGATGAGCAGTTCTTC
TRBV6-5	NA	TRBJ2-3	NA	CASSYSGTTTDTQYF	TGTGCCAGCAGTTACTCCGGGACCACCACAGATACGCAGTATTTT
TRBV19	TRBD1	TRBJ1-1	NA	CASSTRGQGWTEAFF	TGTGCCAGTAGTACCCGCGGACAGGGATGGACTGAAGCTTTCTTT
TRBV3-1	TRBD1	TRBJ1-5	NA	CASSPTGTDNQPQHF	TGTGCCAGCAGCCCCACCGGGACAGACAATCAGCCCCAGCATTTT
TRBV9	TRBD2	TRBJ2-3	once	CASSVARTSGSTDTQYF	TGTGCCAGCAGCGTAGCGAGGACTAGCGGGAGCACAGATACGCAGTATTTT
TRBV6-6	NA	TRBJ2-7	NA	CASSQTEGEQYF	TGTGCCAGCAGTCAGACAGAGGGCGAGCAGTACTTC
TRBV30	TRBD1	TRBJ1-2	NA	CAWSKPSGGIIPRYTF	TGTGCCTGGAGTAAACCATCAGGGGGAATAATTCCTCGCTACACCTTC
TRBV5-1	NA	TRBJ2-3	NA	CASSLSGRPSTDTQYF	TGCGCCAGCAGCTTGTCAGGGAGGCCTAGCACAGATACGCAGTATTTT
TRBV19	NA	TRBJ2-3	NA	CASSIGFTDTQYF	TGTGCCAGTAGTATCGGGTTCACAGATACGCAGTATTTT
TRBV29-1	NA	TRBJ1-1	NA	CSAWDTTNTEAFF	TGCAGCGCATGGGACACAACTAACACTGAAGCTTTCTTT
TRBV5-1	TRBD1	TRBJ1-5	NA	CASSRGTGGNQPQHF	TGCGCCAGCAGCAGGGGGACAGGGGGCAATCAGCCCCAGCATTTT
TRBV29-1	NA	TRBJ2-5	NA	CSVVGWRGRGETQYF	TGCAGCGTTGTGGGGTGGAGGGGCCGCGGGGAGACCCAGTACTTC
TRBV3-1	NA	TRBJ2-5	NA	CASSQGLVGQETQYF	TGTGCCAGCAGCCAGGGCTTAGTCGGACAAGAGACCCAGTACTTC
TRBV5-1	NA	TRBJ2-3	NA	CASSLGIDTQYF	TGCGCCAGCAGCTTGGGGATTGATACGCAGTATTTT
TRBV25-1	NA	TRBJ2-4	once	CASSARVGIQYF	TGTGCCAGCAGTGCCAGGGTTGGCATTCAGTACTTC
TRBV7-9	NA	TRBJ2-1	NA	CASSQGVGRAYNEQFF	TGTGCCAGCAGCCAAGGGGTCGGCAGAGCCTACAATGAGCAGTTCTTC
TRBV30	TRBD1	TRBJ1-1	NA	CAWSGAGQVNTEAFF	TGTGCCTGGAGTGGTGCCGGACAGGTAAACACTGAAGCTTTCTTT
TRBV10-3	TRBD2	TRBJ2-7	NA	CAGPDEKGTSGRSPLVYEQYF	TGTGCCGGACCGGACGAAAAGGGGACTAGCGGGAGAAGTCCCTTGGTCTACGAGCAGTACTTC
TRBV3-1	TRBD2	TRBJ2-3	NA	CASSQAGGAETQYF	TGTGCCAGCAGCCAAGCGGGAGGGGCAGAGACGCAGTATTTT
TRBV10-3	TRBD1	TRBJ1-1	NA	CAITPDRVNTEAFF	TGTGCCATCACCCCCGACAGGGTGAACACTGAAGCTTTCTTT
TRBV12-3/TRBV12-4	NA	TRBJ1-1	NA	CASTSMGRTEAFF	TGTGCCAGCACATCGATGGGCCGGACTGAAGCTTTCTTT
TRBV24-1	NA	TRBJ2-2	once	CATSDLVTGELFF	TGTGCCACCAGTGATTTGGTGACCGGGGAGCTGTTTTTT
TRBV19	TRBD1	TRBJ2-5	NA	CASRRDRAGQTQYF	TGTGCCAGTAGGCGGGACAGGGCTGGGCAGACCCAGTACTTC
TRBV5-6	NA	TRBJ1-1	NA	CASSLETAEAFF	TGTGCCAGCAGCTTAGAGACGGCTGAAGCTTTCTTT
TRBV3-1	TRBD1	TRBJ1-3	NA	CASSRQGGGNTIYF	TGTGCCAGCAGCCGACAGGGGGGTGGAAACACCATATATTTT
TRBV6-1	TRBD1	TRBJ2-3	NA	CATRGTGSWSTDTQYF	TGTGCCACCCGAGGGACAGGGTCGTGGAGCACAGATACGCAGTATTTT
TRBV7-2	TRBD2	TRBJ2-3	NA	CASSLPTGLAGVDTQYF	TGTGCCAGCAGCTTACCGACGGGACTAGCGGGAGTAGATACGCAGTATTTT
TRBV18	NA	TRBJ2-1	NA	CASFPRSQQINEQFF	TGTGCCAGCTTCCCCCGGTCACAGCAGATCAATGAGCAGTTCTTC
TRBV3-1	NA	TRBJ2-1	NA	CASSQSQPASYNEQFF	TGTGCCAGCAGCCAAAGCCAGCCCGCCTCCTACAATGAGCAGTTCTTC
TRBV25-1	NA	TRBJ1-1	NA	CASSKGGLLNTEAFF	TGTGCCAGTTCTAAGGGGGGGCTGCTGAACACTGAAGCTTTCTTT
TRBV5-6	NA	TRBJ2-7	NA	CASSRGSAREQYF	TGTGCCAGCAGTCGCGGGTCTGCGCGGGAGCAGTACTTC
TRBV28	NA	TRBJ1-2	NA	CASSLHRGYTF	TGTGCCAGCAGTCTGCACAGGGGCTACACCTTC
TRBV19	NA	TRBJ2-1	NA	CASSPYNTNNEQFF	TGTGCCAGTAGTCCTTACAATACAAACAATGAGCAGTTCTTC
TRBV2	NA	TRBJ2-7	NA	CASTDLSYEQYF	TGTGCCAGCACGGACCTTTCCTACGAGCAGTACTTC
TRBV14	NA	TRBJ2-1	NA	CASSQDLVAEQFF	TGTGCCAGCAGCCAAGATTTGGTAGCGGAGCAGTTCTTC
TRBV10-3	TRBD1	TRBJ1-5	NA	CAISPDRGPGNQPQHF	TGTGCCATCAGTCCAGACAGGGGGCCGGGCAATCAGCCCCAGCATTTT
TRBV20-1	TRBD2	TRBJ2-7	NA	CSATPGGVFEQYF	TGCAGTGCTACCCCGGGGGGGGTATTCGAGCAGTACTTC
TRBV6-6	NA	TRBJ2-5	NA	CASRGRETQYF	TGTGCCAGTAGGGGTAGGGAGACCCAGTACTTC
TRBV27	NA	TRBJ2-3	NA	CASSFKGAGRDTQYF	TGTGCCAGCAGTTTTAAAGGGGCAGGGAGGGATACGCAGTATTTT
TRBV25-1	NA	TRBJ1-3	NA	CASSATGLTGNTIYF	TGTGCCAGCAGTGCTACAGGGCTTACTGGAAACACCATATATTTT